The T cell receptor (beta chain) described here comes from a study of cytomegalovirus exposure and HLA in healthy donors. Germline assignment: CDR1 SGDLS and CDR2 YYNGEE. The CDR3 runs to 15 residues. Trimming cost V 0 bases and J 3 bases, with 10 bases left between them. Use of 60 Vbeta and 13 Jbeta primers characterized the PCR. Using immunoSEQ multiplex PCR, the repertoire was profiled, and TCRdb retains in-frame clones only, with some absent. The table lists 130,000 to 150,000 clones, with approximately 1% in the top ten. Sequencing input: PBMCs. The chain couples TRBV9 to TRBJ2-1; D gene uncertain. This clonotype was sampled from a male donor in good health and CMV-seronegative. The CDR3 protein is CASSVDGFVYNEQFF. Written as DNA, the CDR3 is TGTGCCAGCAGCGTAGACGGGTTTGTCTACAATGAGCAGTTCTTC.